Reported below is one TCR beta chain. Its antigen is not identified. This sample is drawn from a study of T cells in Graves' hyperthyroidism and ophthalmopathy. Study overall: Peripheral blood collection took place at initial diagnosis, before any treatment. General observations from the study: Ophthalmopathy prediction by the model preceded onset by a median roughly 6 months.

Amplification of TCR beta CDR3 regions used RNA as the template. First-round RT-PCR of the TCR CDR3 relied on the HTBI primer set. One entry per CDR3 protein, called by TCRdb with MiXCR from the multiplex PCR reads. In the table there are about 740,000 distinct CDR3 sequences, around 13% of which are singletons. The sequenced sample was blood. The sequence derives from a woman in her late teens or twenties with Graves' hyperthyroidism.

CDR3 protein: CASSPTNSDLTGETQYF. In nucleotides, the CDR3 is TGTGCCAGCTCACCAACAAACTCGGACCTCACGGGAGAGACCCAGTACTTC. The chain recombines TRBV18 with TRBJ2-5; D remains unclear. Trimming removed 2 bases from V and 4 bases from J, with 20 bases in between. CDR1 is KGHSH, CDR2 LQKENI, per germline. The CDR3 consists of 17 residues.